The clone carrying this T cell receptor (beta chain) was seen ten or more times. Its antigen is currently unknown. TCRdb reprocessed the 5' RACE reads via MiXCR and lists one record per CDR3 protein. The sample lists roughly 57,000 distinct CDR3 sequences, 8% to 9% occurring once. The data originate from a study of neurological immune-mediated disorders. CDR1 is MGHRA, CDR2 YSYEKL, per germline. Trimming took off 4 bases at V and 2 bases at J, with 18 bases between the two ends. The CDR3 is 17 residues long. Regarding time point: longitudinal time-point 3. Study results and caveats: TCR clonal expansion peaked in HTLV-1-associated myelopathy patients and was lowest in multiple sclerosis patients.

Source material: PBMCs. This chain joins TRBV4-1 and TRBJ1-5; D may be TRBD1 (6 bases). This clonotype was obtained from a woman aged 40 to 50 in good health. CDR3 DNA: TGCGCCAGCAGCCGAATCGGAGGAGGGGGTCGCAATCAGCCCCAGCATTTT. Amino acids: CASSRIGGGGRNQPQHF.